The 28 T cell receptor beta chains reported below all come from one sample, sequenced in a study of spatial heterogeneity in lung cancer. Regarding time point: sample taken at primary tumor resection. Whole RNA obtained from tumor, nontumor lung or frozen PBMC underwent sequencing without sorting. Each CDR3 protein gets one entry after TCRdb re-called the 5' RACE reads with MiXCR. The sample lists about 30,000 distinct CDR3 sequences, 8.4% seen once, with roughly 35% in the top ten. Here the sequenced sample was PBMCs, taken at surgery. The source is a female donor with early-stage non-small cell lung cancer.

V is TRBV12-3 or TRBV12-4 and J is TRBJ1-4; tentative D call: TRBD1 (5 bases). The CDR3 spans 20 residues. Between the trimmed V and J ends, which lost 4 bases and 0 bases, there was a span of 24 bases. The CDR3 loop is CASSSFGTLVRDPTNEKLFF. The CDR3 nucleotides are TGTGCCAGCAGTTCTTTTGGGACGCTCGTCCGAGATCCAACTAATGAAAAACTGTTTTTT.

This clonotype was counted ten times or more. The chain combines TRBV2 with TRBJ1-6, with TRBD1 matching 7 bases. The CDR3 totals 14 residues. In germline, CDR1 is SNHLY, CDR2 FYNNEI. Trimming took 6 bases from V and 7 from J; bases not matched to a gene: 6. In DNA, the CDR3 is TGTGCCAGCAGGAAATCGGACAGGAATTCACCCCTCCACTTT. Protein sequence: CASRKSDRNSPLHF.

Ten or more counts support this clonotype. The CDR3 nucleotides read TGCGCCAGCAGCTTGTTAACAGGGGGCTCTGGGGCCAACGTCCTGACTTTC. It codes for CASSLLTGGSGANVLTF. The chain combines TRBV5-1 with TRBJ2-6; 8 positions match TRBD1. This CDR3 has 17 residues. The germline V gene has CDR1 SGHRS and CDR2 YFSETQ. V trimming: 1 base; J trimming: 0 bases; junction bases outside the gene matches: 3.

This clonotype occurred many times. CDR3 residues: CASSSGQGITNEKLFF. In nucleotides, the CDR3 is TGTGCCAGCAGTTCGGGACAGGGGATAACTAATGAAAAACTGTTTTTT. The V gene is TRBV12-3 or TRBV12-4, the J gene TRBJ1-4; 10 bases align to TRBD1. The trim removed 4 bases at V and 1 base at J, leaving 3 bases unmatched. The CDR3 totals 16 residues.

The chain carries TRBV2 and TRBJ2-7; 9 positions agree with TRBD1. V was pared by 6 bases and J by 1 base, with 7 bases of the junction left unmatched. The CDR3 contains 15 residues. Germline V gives CDR1 SNHLY, CDR2 FYNNEI. CDR3 nucleotides: TGTGCCAGCAGGGCCGGGACAGGGCCTTCCTACGAGCAGTACTTC. Its protein product is CASRAGTGPSYEQYF.

The CDR3 DNA is TGCAGTGCTAGCCCCGGGGCCACCAATTCACCCCTCCACTTT. It specifies CSASPGATNSPLHF. The V and J genes are TRBV20-1 and TRBJ1-6; a possible D gene is TRBD1 (5 bases). The V gene's germline CDR1 is DFQATT and CDR2 SNEGSKA (reference sequence). V was pared by 3 bases and J by 7 bases, with 13 bases between. This CDR3 is 14 amino acids long.

This clonotype showed up many times. This rearrangement joins TRBV10-3 to TRBJ2-1; 7 bases are a match to TRBD2. Germline V lookup: CDR1 ENHRY, CDR2 SYGVKD. After removal of 7 bases from V and 8 bases from J, the junction contained 8 bases not matched to a gene. The CDR3 sequence is 13 residues long. The CDR3 nucleotides read TGTGCCATCACGCCGACTAGCTCGGATGAGCAGTTCTTC. Residues: CAITPTSSDEQFF.

This chain uses TRBV4-2 with TRBJ1-6; 10 positions agree with TRBD1. After removal of 6 bases from V and 4 bases from J, the junction contained 12 bases not matched to a gene. The CDR3 is 18 residues long. Germline CDR1 reads LGHNA; CDR2 reads YNFKEQ. The CDR3 region is CASRPGTGVPLYNSPLHF. The CDR3 coding sequence is TGTGCCAGCAGACCCGGGACAGGGGTACCACTTTATAATTCACCCCTCCACTTT.

This clonotype was seen at least ten times. V usage is TRBV12-3 or TRBV12-4 and J usage is TRBJ2-7; D call uncertain. CDR3 length equals 15 residues. Trimming took off 5 bases at V and 2 bases at J, with 16 bases between the two ends. The CDR3 DNA sequence: TGTGCCAGCAGTGTAGACCCCCTAGGTACCTACGAGCAGTACTTC. Translation gives CASSVDPLGTYEQYF.

This clonotype was detected ten times or more. V usage is TRBV4-3 and J usage is TRBJ1-4; perhaps TRBD1 as D (5 bases). The germline gives CDR1 LGHNA, CDR2 YSLEER. The V end lost 0 bases, the J end lost 5 bases, and 13 bases lay between the germline ends. The CDR3 contains 16 residues. The CDR3 region has the DNA TGCGCCAGCAGCCAAGATTGGGGACCGACGAATGAAAAACTGTTTTTT. Translation gives CASSQDWGPTNEKLFF.

This clonotype was recorded many times. This rearrangement joins TRBV14 to TRBJ2-7, with a tentative D call TRBD2 (5 bases). This CDR3 has 17 amino acids. The V gene lost 3 bases and the J gene lost 3 bases, with 21 bases spanning the gap. CDR1 SGHDN and CDR2 FVKESK come from the germline V gene. CDR3 bases: TGTGCCAGCAGCCAGGGCCCCGACGCGAGCGGCTTCTACGAGCAGTACTTC. It codes for CASSQGPDASGFYEQYF.

In this sample, this clonotype turned up many times. This chain joins TRBV7-8 and TRBJ1-6; tentative D call: TRBD1 (5 bases). The V gene's germline CDR1 is SGHVS and CDR2 FQNEAQ. V lost 4 bases and J 5 bases, leaving 12 bases between the germline ends. This CDR3 comprises 15 residues. DNA for the CDR3: TGTGCCAGCAGCTCGAAATTAGGGGATAATTCACCCCTCCACTTT. Amino acid sequence: CASSSKLGDNSPLHF.

A few counts support this clonotype. The rearrangement links TRBV14 to TRBJ1-1, with a weak D call TRBD1 (5 bases). The CDR3 has 13 amino acids. Trimming pared 4 bases from V and 2 bases from J, leaving 8 bases between. Germline CDR1 is SGHDN and CDR2 is FVKESK. Here the CDR3 DNA reads TGTGCCAGCAGCCTGACAGAAAACACTGAAGCTTTCTTT. It codes for CASSLTENTEAFF.

The table lists this clonotype with many counts. V and J are TRBV29-1 and TRBJ2-7; D possibly matches TRBD1 or TRBD2 (6 bases each). V was shortened by 6 bases and J by 3 bases, with 15 bases between the two germline ends. This CDR3 is 13 amino acids long. CDR1 and CDR2 from the germline V gene are SQVTM and ANQGSEA. CDR3 sequence: CSVAGRGRYEQYF. Written as DNA, the CDR3 is TGCAGCGTGGCCGGTCGGGGGCGCTACGAGCAGTACTTC.

This clonotype has more than one count but fewer than ten. This sequence joins TRBV28 and TRBJ1-6; D uncertain. The CDR3 is 14 amino acids. The germline V gene encodes CDR1 MDHEN and CDR2 SYDVKM. Trimming left V 6 bases short and J 8 bases short, with 14 bases between. The CDR3 protein is CASREVHIHSPLHF. Written as DNA, the CDR3 is TGTGCCAGCAGAGAGGTACACATCCATTCACCCCTCCACTTT. The complete variable domain, with remaining parts taken from reference TRBV28 and TRBJ1-6, reads DVKVTQSSRYLVKRTGEKVFLECVQDMDHENMFWYRQDPGLGLRLIYFSYDVKMKEKGDIPEGYSVSREKKERFSLILESASTNQTSMYLCASREVHIHSPLHFGNGTRLTVT.

This clonotype occurred a few times. The J gene is TRBJ2-2, the V gene TRBV30; D remains unclear. CDR1 is GTSNPN and CDR2 is SVGIG in the germline V gene (reference sequence). V was trimmed by 0 bases and J by 1 base, leaving 12 bases between them. There are 16 residues in the CDR3. In DNA form, the CDR3 reads TGTGCCTGGAGTGTACCGACAAAGGTGAACACCGGGGAGCTGTTTTTT. Protein: CAWSVPTKVNTGELFF.

This clonotype has ten or more counts. The J gene is TRBJ2-5, the V gene TRBV5-1; D is perhaps TRBD1 (5 bases). The length of the CDR3 is 12 residues. V dropped 4 bases and J dropped 1 base, with 5 bases sitting between them. From germline, CDR1 is SGHRS and CDR2 YFSETQ. CDR3: CASSRGQETQYF. The CDR3 region has the DNA TGCGCCAGCAGCAGGGGCCAAGAGACCCAGTACTTC.

V gene TRBV3-1 combines with J gene TRBJ1-1; D is unresolved. Between the trimmed V and J ends, which lost 5 bases and 5 bases, there was a span of 6 bases. The CDR3 is 11 amino acids. Germline CDR1 and CDR2: LGHDT and YNNKEL (reference sequence). CDR3 sequence reads: CASSWRTEAFF. CDR3 sequence (DNA): TGTGCCAGCAGCTGGAGAACTGAAGCTTTCTTT. Full variable domain (rest looked up from reference TRBV3-1 and TRBJ1-1): DTAVSQTPKYLVTQMGNDKSIKCEQNLGHDTMYWYKQDSKKFLKIMFSYNNKELIINETVPNRFSPKSPDKAHLNLHINSLELGDSAVYFCASSWRTEAFFGQGTRLTVV.

This clonotype came up many times. The V gene is TRBV6-2 or TRBV6-3, the J gene TRBJ2-3; either TRBD1 or TRBD2 may supply D (5 bases each). The ends were cut back, 0 bases at V and 4 bases at J, with 17 bases in the middle. CDR3 size: 17 residues. Germline V gene lookup returns CDR1 MNHEY and CDR2 SVGEGT. The CDR3 region is CASSYSPGPRTPDTQYF. CDR3 DNA sequence: TGTGCCAGCAGTTACTCTCCGGGACCCCGTACCCCAGATACGCAGTATTTT.

This clonotype was detected many times. The chain recombines TRBV24-1 with TRBJ1-2; no clear D. Germline loops: CDR1 KGHDR, CDR2 SFDVKD. CDR3 length: 15 residues. Trimming removed 4 bases from V and 4 bases from J, with 15 bases in between. CDR3 amino acids: CATSERTDDIYGYTF. CDR3 bases: TGTGCCACCAGTGAACGGACGGACGATATCTATGGCTACACCTTC.

The chain links TRBV5-1 to TRBJ2-1; 7 positions agree with TRBD2. CDR3 size: 15 residues. With V trimmed by 5 bases and J by 1 base, 6 bases remained unmatched. CDR1 and CDR2 from the germline V gene are SGHRS and YFSETQ. The DNA of the CDR3 is TGCGCCAGCAGTCCACTTAGCGGGTCCTACAATGAGCAGTTCTTC. Protein sequence: CASSPLSGSYNEQFF.

This clonotype showed up just a few times. The CDR3 nucleotides are TGCAGTGCTAGCCCTTACACTGAAGCTTTCTTT. It yields the protein CSASPYTEAFF. The genes are TRBV20-1 and TRBJ1-1; no definite D call. Between the trimmed V and J ends, which lost 3 bases and 3 bases, there was a span of 5 bases. The CDR3 spans 11 residues. Germline loops: CDR1 DFQATT, CDR2 SNEGSKA (reference sequence).

This clonotype was recorded at least ten times. This chain joins TRBV20-1 and TRBJ2-1, with 9 bases matching TRBD2. This CDR3 is 20 amino acids long. Germline CDR1 and CDR2: DFQATT and SNEGSKA (reference sequence). Trimming cost V 0 bases and J 5 bases; bases outside gene matches: 20. The CDR3 sequence is CSARDRYSGRVVSVNNEQFF. In nucleotides, the CDR3 is TGCAGTGCTAGAGATCGGTATAGCGGGAGAGTAGTGAGTGTGAACAATGAGCAGTTCTTC.

V gene TRBV29-1 combines with J gene TRBJ2-1; D is perhaps TRBD1 (6 bases). Germline CDR1 reads SQVTM; CDR2 reads ANQGSEA. Trimming took 7 bases from V and 2 from J, leaving 15 bases between them. The CDR3 sequence is 14 residues long. The CDR3 coding sequence is TGCAGCGCCCCCTCTCAGGGGCCCTACAATGAGCAGTTCTTC. Protein sequence: CSAPSQGPYNEQFF.

This clonotype has a count of ten or more. The chain is built from TRBV6-5 and TRBJ1-5; weak D call: TRBD1 (5 bases). Germline V gene lookup returns CDR1 MNHEY and CDR2 SVGAGI. The CDR3 runs to 13 residues. V lost 6 bases and J 7 bases, leaving 13 bases between the germline ends. The CDR3 loop is CASRTRARQPQHF. CDR3 DNA: TGTGCCAGCAGAACCAGGGCTAGGCAGCCCCAGCATTTT.

This clonotype showed up just a few times. J is TRBJ2-2 and V is TRBV7-9, with D tentatively TRBD1 or TRBD2 (6 bases each). The CDR3 totals 13 residues. Germline V gives CDR1 SEHNR, CDR2 FQNEAQ (reference sequence). V lost 5 bases, J lost 6 bases, and 10 bases lay in between. The CDR3 nucleotides are TGTGCCAGCAGCCCGGAGGGGGCCGGGGAGCTGTTTTTT. Its translation is CASSPEGAGELFF. Supplemented by reference TRBV7-9 and TRBJ2-2, the full variable domain reads DTGVSQNPRHKITKRGQNVTFRCDPISEHNRLYWYRQTLGQGPEFLTYFQNEAQLEKSRLLSDRFSAERPKGSFSTLEIQRTEQGDSAMYLCASSPEGAGELFFGEGSRLTVL.

A few counts support this clonotype. V is TRBV7-3 and J is TRBJ2-6, with TRBD1 matching over 8 bases. The CDR3 covers 17 residues. V dropped 5 bases and J dropped 0; count of bases not matched to a gene: 6. Germline CDR1 reads SGHTA; CDR2 reads FQGTGA. CDR3 in amino acids: CASSHGTGHSGANVLTF. The CDR3 DNA reads TGTGCCAGCAGCCACGGGACAGGTCACTCTGGGGCCAACGTCCTGACTTTC.

This clonotype was counted only a few times. One end of the junction fails to match germline, which may point to a read error. The chain carries TRBV3-1 and TRBJ2-7; a possible D gene is TRBD2 (5 bases). The CDR3 length is 15 residues. CDR1 is LGHDT, CDR2 YNNKEL, per germline (reference sequence). The CDR3 sequence is CASSQVMGASYERYF. CDR3 nucleotide sequence: TGTGCCAGCAGCCAAGTAATGGGAGCCTCCTACGAGCGGTACTTC.